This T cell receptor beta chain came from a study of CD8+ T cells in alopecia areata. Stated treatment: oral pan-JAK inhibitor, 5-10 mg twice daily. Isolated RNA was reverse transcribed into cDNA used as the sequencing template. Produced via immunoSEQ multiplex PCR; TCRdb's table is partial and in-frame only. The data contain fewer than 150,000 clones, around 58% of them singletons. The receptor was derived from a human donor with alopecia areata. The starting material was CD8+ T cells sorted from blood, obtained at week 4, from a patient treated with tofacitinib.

This CDR3 is CSARQGQNSPLHF. The DNA for the CDR3 is TGCAGCGCTAGACAGGGACAAAATTCACCCCTCCACTTT. This sequence joins TRBV29-1 and TRBJ1-6; 7 positions agree with TRBD1. CDR1 SQVTM and CDR2 ANQGSEA come from the germline V gene. CDR3 length equals 13 residues. The J segment lost 7 bases and the V segment lost 7 bases, leaving 7 bases of the junction unmatched.